A selection of T cell receptor beta chains follows, all from one sample in a study of CXCR3-negative and CXCR3-positive naive CD8 T cells. TCRdb re-called the 5' RACE reads; every CDR3 protein appears as one record, without DNA. With 55,000 to 70,000 distinct CDR3 sequences in the sample, the ten largest clones hold around 22%. The material sequenced was memory CD8+ T cells from blood. The receptors derive from a human donor in good health. Some clones in this sample may be carry-over from other donors' samples. The CDR3 runs from the conserved cysteine through the conserved F or W. The order of the fields is CDR3 length, V gene, J gene, CDR3 protein.

12	TRBV5-1	TRBJ2-1	CASSPGTHEQFF
15	TRBV21-1	TRBJ2-7	CASSKAGTVDYEQYF
14	TRBV20-1	TRBJ1-2	CSARGGEFGYGYTF
11	TRBV29-1	TRBJ2-7	CSIVDSYEQYF
16	TRBV27	TRBJ1-5	CASSLSGGLVDQPQHF
18	TRBV7-2	TRBJ2-4	CASLGLAGNPVAKNIQYF
14	TRBV20-1	TRBJ2-1	CSASEIAGINEQFF
14	TRBV12-3/TRBV12-4	TRBJ1-5	CARSLWGGHQPQHF
12	TRBV29-1	TRBJ2-5	CSVEGIGETQYF
14	TRBV5-5	TRBJ1-5	CASSLDVSNQPQHF
13	TRBV6-5	TRBJ1-1	CASSYSANTEAFF
15	TRBV6-2/TRBV6-3	TRBJ2-3	CASSYSRGEADTQYF
11	TRBV29-1	TRBJ2-7	CSVDLYGEQYF
14	TRBV25-1	TRBJ1-1	CASSEMEMNTEAFF
13	TRBV29-1	TRBJ2-3	CSVSGTVLDTQYF
14	TRBV14	TRBJ2-5	CASSQPGTQETQYF
13	TRBV4-1	TRBJ2-7	CASSQRQGDEQYF
16	TRBV4-2	TRBJ2-2	CASSQDQTGSTGELFF
13	TRBV5-1	TRBJ2-7	CASSLSGAYEQYF
15	TRBV2	TRBJ2-7	CASRAPGLVPGEQYF
12	TRBV20-1	TRBJ2-7	CSATGRTYEQYF
14	TRBV20-1	TRBJ1-4	CSAPSWGSNEKLFF
15	TRBV27	TRBJ2-1	CASSHGTSGRNEQFF
15	TRBV4-1	TRBJ2-7	CASSQVQANNYEQYF
13	TRBV7-9	TRBJ1-5	CASSPQDNQPQHF
12	TRBV27	TRBJ2-2	CASSYHTGELFF
13	TRBV14	TRBJ2-7	CASSSWGRSEQYF
15	TRBV6-1	TRBJ1-2	CASSEEAGINYGYTF
15	TRBV4-2	TRBJ2-1	CASSQGAGGSDEQFF
14	TRBV7-9	TRBJ2-1	CASSPVGEYNEQFF
15	TRBV7-9	TRBJ1-5	CASSSTGTGHQPQHF
17	TRBV9	TRBJ2-1	CASSVAGNSLSYNEQFF
16	TRBV12-5	TRBJ2-6	CASGFGPSSGANVLTF